The 19 T cell receptor beta chains reported below all come from one sample, sequenced in a study of beta chain features in type 1 diabetes. All of the isolated RNA was reverse transcribed, so expressed TCRB transcripts were sequenced. Using immunoSEQ multiplex PCR, the repertoire was profiled, and TCRdb retains in-frame clones only, with some absent. The table has 160,000 or so clones, roughly 9% seen once. Input material: central memory CD4+ T cells from blood. The receptor set was obtained from a woman aged 18-29 years in good health.

This clone was detected only a few times. This chain links TRBV18 with TRBJ2-5; 7 bases are shared with TRBD2. J lost 2 bases, V lost 6 bases, and 3 bases had no gene match. The germline V gene has CDR1 KGHSH and CDR2 LQKENI. CDR3 size: 13 residues. DNA of the CDR3: TGTGCCAGCTCTGCGGGGGTTCAAGAGACCCAGTACTTC. Protein sequence: CASSAGVQETQYF.

This clone was observed a few times. J is TRBJ1-1 and V is TRBV5-1, with TRBD1 matching 10 bases. Per the germline V gene, CDR1 is SGHRS and CDR2 is YFSETQ. The CDR3 loop spans 14 amino acids. With V trimmed by 5 bases and J by 3 bases, 4 bases remained unmatched. This chain's CDR3 is CASRTGGSDTEAFF. CDR3 sequence (DNA): TGCGCCAGCAGGACAGGGGGCTCGGACACTGAAGCTTTCTTT.

This clone was counted only a few times. This chain uses TRBV12-5 with TRBJ2-2; 9 bases align to TRBD2. The V gene's germline CDR1 is LGHNT and CDR2 FRNRAP. V lost 7 bases and J lost 5; bases outside the gene matches: 11. This CDR3 spans 16 amino acids. The CDR3 DNA sequence: TGTGCTAGTGCCAACATAGCGGGAGTAAATACCGGGGAGCTGTTTTTT. Its translation is CASANIAGVNTGELFF.

This clone occurred a few times. The chain joins TRBV10-3 to TRBJ2-2; 10 nucleotides agree with TRBD2. The V and J ends lost 3 bases and 3 bases, in that order; junction bases with no gene match: 4. The CDR3 is 16 residues long. CDR1 and CDR2 (germline): ENHRY, SYGVKD. CDR3 protein: CAISDSSGGHTGELFF. The CDR3, as DNA: TGTGCCATCAGTGATTCTAGCGGGGGTCACACCGGGGAGCTGTTTTTT.

V usage is TRBV27 and J usage is TRBJ2-5; D may be TRBD1 (6 bases). The V end lost 6 bases, the J end lost 4 bases, and 15 bases lay between the germline ends. The V gene's germline CDR1 is MNHEY and CDR2 SMNVEV (reference sequence). The CDR3 extends over 14 amino acids. DNA of the CDR3: TGTGCCAGCAGGCCCACAGGGATCGGAGAGACCCAGTACTTC. It specifies CASRPTGIGETQYF.

The V call is TRBV6-6, the J call TRBJ2-7; 7 bases are shared with TRBD2. Germline CDR1 MNHNY, CDR2 SVGAGI (reference sequence). V lost 4 bases and J lost 4; bases outside the gene matches: 10. The CDR3 length is 15 residues. The CDR3 here is CASSSRLREPYEQYF. The CDR3 coding sequence is TGTGCCAGCAGTTCCCGGTTGCGGGAGCCATACGAGCAGTACTTC.

The CDR3 loop reads CASSFYGNEQFF. In nucleotides, the CDR3 is TGTGCCAGCAGCTTCTACGGCAATGAGCAGTTCTTC. This chain links TRBV7-8 with TRBJ2-1, with D uncertain. This CDR3 region has 12 residues. The V end lost 3 bases, the J end lost 6 bases, and 6 bases lay between the germline ends. Germline assignment: CDR1 SGHVS and CDR2 FQNEAQ.

The chain has TRBV5-1 and TRBJ2-3, with 7 bases fitting TRBD2. The CDR3 length is 17 residues. CDR1 and CDR2 from the germline V gene are SGHRS and YFSETQ. Trimming at V came to 3 bases and at J to 0 bases, leaving 10 bases not matched to a gene. The CDR3 DNA follows: TGCGCCAGCAGCTCGCTTGGTACAGCGGGGAGCACAGATACGCAGTATTTT. It codes for CASSSLGTAGSTDTQYF.

This clone occurred a few times. The chain employs TRBV30 and TRBJ2-6, with TRBD1 as a possible D gene (6 bases). This CDR3 is 15 amino acids long. Germline V gene lookup returns CDR1 GTSNPN and CDR2 SVGIG (reference sequence). Trimming took 7 bases from V and 0 from J, leaving 13 bases between them. CDR3 nucleotide sequence: TGTGCCTCCACCGAGGACAGCTCTGGGGCCAACGTCCTGACTTTC. Protein product: CASTEDSSGANVLTF.

This clone was detected only a few times. The chain has TRBV9 and TRBJ1-6; 10 positions agree with TRBD1. Germline V lookup: CDR1 SGDLS, CDR2 YYNGEE. J lost 6 bases, V lost 3 bases, and 9 bases had no gene match. This CDR3 is built from 17 residues. The CDR3 sequence is CASSGAPGQGTNSPLHF. The CDR3 nucleotides read TGTGCCAGCAGCGGGGCCCCGGGACAGGGGACTAATTCACCCCTCCACTTT.

This clone occurred a few times. V gene TRBV11-2 combines with J gene TRBJ2-5; the match to TRBD2 covers 7 bases. V lost 6 bases and J lost 2; bases outside the gene matches: 9. Per the germline V gene, CDR1 is SGHAT and CDR2 is FQNNGV. The CDR3 length is 15 residues. CDR3: CASRIGTTPQETQYF. The CDR3 DNA is TGTGCCAGCAGGATCGGGACTACTCCTCAAGAGACCCAGTACTTC.

This clone turned up a few times. This chain joins TRBV7-9 and TRBJ2-3; D perhaps matches TRBD1 (5 bases). Trimming pared 8 bases from V and 9 bases from J, leaving 15 bases between. The germline V gene has CDR1 SEHNR and CDR2 FQNEAQ (reference sequence). The CDR3 totals 12 residues. CDR3 bases: TGTGCCAGCGGACGACAGATGATAACGCAGTATTTT. Translated: CASGRQMITQYF.

Note on this clone: This same CDR3 is encoded by further DNA sequences in the sample. CDR3 sequence: CAWRGQTYEQYF. Written as DNA, the CDR3 is TGTGCCTGGAGGGGACAGACCTACGAGCAGTACTTC. The rearrangement uses TRBV30 and TRBJ2-7; 7 bases match TRBD1. There are 12 residues in the CDR3. Germline loops: CDR1 GTSNPN, CDR2 SVGIG (reference sequence). Germline trimming cut 3 bases from V and 2 bases from J; bases unmatched to any gene: 1.

This clone was recorded a few times. The chain recombines TRBV5-1 with TRBJ2-1, with a possible D match to TRBD2 (6 bases). Germline V lookup: CDR1 SGHRS, CDR2 YFSETQ. V shed 4 bases and J shed 6 bases, with 14 bases lying between them. The CDR3 is made up of 14 amino acids. The CDR3 is CASSEGGTANEQFF. The CDR3 DNA reads TGCGCCAGCAGCGAAGGAGGGACCGCCAATGAGCAGTTCTTC.

The chain has TRBV14 and TRBJ1-4, with 8 nucleotides matching TRBD1. V shed 1 base and J 7 bases; nucleotides not matched to a gene: 2. Germline V gene lookup returns CDR1 SGHDN and CDR2 FVKESK. This CDR3 comprises 14 residues. The CDR3 region has the DNA TGTGCCAGCAGCCAAGCCCAGGGGGCTGAAAAACTGTTTTTT. This codes for CASSQAQGAEKLFF. The whole variable domain, remainder taken from reference TRBV14 and TRBJ1-4, is EAGVTQFPSHSVIEKGQTVTLRCDPISGHDNLYWYRRVMGKEIKFLLHFVKESKQDESGMPNNRFLAERTGGTYSTLKVQPAELEDSGVYFCASSQAQGAEKLFFGSGTQLSVL.

The J gene is TRBJ1-1, the V gene TRBV5-1; D might be TRBD1 (6 bases). Trimming pared 1 base from V and 0 bases from J, leaving 13 bases between. There are 16 residues in the CDR3. Germline loops: CDR1 SGHRS, CDR2 YFSETQ. CDR3 in amino acids: CASSLTPGHMNTEAFF. In DNA form, the CDR3 reads TGCGCCAGCAGCTTGACCCCGGGACACATGAACACTGAAGCTTTCTTT.

This chain joins TRBV18 and TRBJ2-5; D call uncertain. This CDR3 is built from 12 residues. Germline assignment: CDR1 KGHSH and CDR2 LQKENI. Trimming stripped 3 bases from V and 2 bases from J, with 4 bases between. The CDR3 is CASSPTQETQYF. In DNA, the CDR3 is TGTGCCAGCTCACCCACTCAAGAGACCCAGTACTTC.

The sample holds a few counts of this clone. The chain carries TRBV7-3 and TRBJ2-3; possible D gene TRBD2, 7 bases. CDR1 and CDR2 from the germline V gene are SGHTA and FQGTGA. Between the trimmed V and J ends, which lost 5 bases and 1 base, there was a span of 16 bases. The CDR3 runs 16 residues. DNA of the CDR3: TGTGCCAGCAGCCGTGCGGGGGCGGGGGGCACAGATACGCAGTATTTT. Translating gives CASSRAGAGGTDTQYF.

This clone was seen more than once but under ten times. V gene TRBV6-5 combines with J gene TRBJ2-3, with D tentatively TRBD2 (6 bases). Germline CDR1 reads MNHEY; CDR2 reads SVGAGI. The CDR3 runs to 15 residues. V was trimmed by 10 bases and J by 2 bases, leaving 19 bases between them. Written as DNA, the CDR3 is TGTGCCACCCGGAGGGCCGGATTTTCCACAGATACGCAGTATTTT. Protein: CATRRAGFSTDTQYF.